These 16 T cell receptor beta chains came from one sample sequenced in a study of Tregs in tolerant kidney transplant recipients (dated by TCRdb to between 2018 and 2021). Libraries were constructed by the immunoSEQ multiplex PCR assay. This is the immuneACCESS table as TCRdb keeps it, with only in-frame sequences that have V and J called. A part of the clones is gone; compared with another copy, unresolved V genes explain less than half, and the rest is unexplained. The sample table shows roughly 250,000 clones, and around 82% are seen once. The top ten clones comprise roughly 0.67% of the sample. Sequencing input: CD4+ T cells from blood. All receptors derive from a human donor in good health.

V is TRBV28 and J is TRBJ2-4; 10 bases are a match to TRBD1. Germline V gene sequence: CDR1 MDHEN, CDR2 SYDVKM. This CDR3 comprises 15 residues. Germline trimming cut 6 bases from V and 1 base from J; bases unmatched to any gene: 3. CDR3 nucleotides: TGTGCCAGCAGCCGACAGGGGGCGGCCAAAAACATTCAGTACTTC. It codes for CASSRQGAAKNIQYF. The full variable domain, completed using reference TRBV28 and TRBJ2-4, is DVKVTQSSRYLVKRTGEKVFLECVQDMDHENMFWYRQDPGLGLRLIYFSYDVKMKEKGDIPEGYSVSREKKERFSLILESASTNQTSMYLCASSRQGAAKNIQYFGAGTRLSVL.

Note on this clone: This sample includes further DNA sequences coding for the same CDR3. The V and J genes are TRBV11-2 and TRBJ2-7; possibly TRBD2 for D (5 bases). The V gene's germline CDR1 is SGHAT and CDR2 FQNNGV. V gave up 1 base and J gave up 3 bases, with 10 bases separating them. The CDR3 is made up of 14 amino acids. The CDR3 reads CASSLAGSSYEQYF. CDR3 bases: TGTGCCAGCAGCTTAGCGGGGTCTAGCTACGAGCAGTACTTC.

This clone has just a few counts. This rearrangement joins TRBV19 to TRBJ1-3; D not certain. This CDR3 comprises 14 residues. Germline-derived CDR1 and CDR2 are LNHDA and SQIVND (reference sequence). Trimming removed 5 bases from V and 0 bases from J, with 8 bases in between. In nucleotides, the CDR3 is TGTGCCAGTAGTCCCGGTGACTCTGGAAACACCATATATTTT. Its translation is CASSPGDSGNTIYF.

The CDR3, as DNA: TGTGCCAGCAGCCAAGAAAAAGATAGCGGGAGACGCGAGCAGTACTTC. Translating gives CASSQEKDSGRREQYF. This chain joins TRBV14 and TRBJ2-7; 9 nucleotides align to TRBD2. The germline V gene has CDR1 SGHDN and CDR2 FVKESK. This CDR3 contains 16 residues. J gave up 6 bases and V 0 bases, and 9 bases lay outside the gene matches.

The chain combines TRBV5-1 with TRBJ2-7; D uncertain. Trimming stripped 3 bases from V and 5 bases from J, with 9 bases between. The CDR3 runs 12 residues. The germline V gene encodes CDR1 SGHRS and CDR2 YFSETQ. CDR3 sequence: CASSSPADEQYF. The CDR3 nucleotides are TGCGCCAGCAGCTCCCCCGCGGACGAGCAGTACTTC.

This chain connects TRBV18 to TRBJ1-3; maybe TRBD1 (5 bases). The length of the CDR3 is 15 residues. Trimming removed 2 bases at V and 0 bases at J, with 8 bases between. CDR1 is KGHSH and CDR2 is LQKENI in the germline V gene. The CDR3 sequence: CASSPGTDSGNTIYF. DNA for the CDR3: TGTGCCAGCTCACCAGGGACGGACTCTGGAAACACCATATATTTT.

This chain joins TRBV6-5 and TRBJ1-2, with D unclear. Germline CDR1 and CDR2: MNHEY and SVGAGI. The V end lost 4 bases, the J end lost 1 base, and 7 bases lay between the germline ends. CDR3 length equals 13 residues. This chain's CDR3 is CASSSTVNYGYTF. The CDR3 DNA reads TGTGCCAGCAGTTCGACGGTTAACTATGGCTACACCTTC.

V and J are TRBV7-9 and TRBJ1-1, with D perhaps TRBD1 (6 bases). Germline lookup yields CDR1 SEHNR and CDR2 FQNEAQ (reference sequence). This CDR3 region has 14 residues. Between the trimmed V and J ends, which lost 5 bases and 5 bases, there was a span of 15 bases. CDR3 coding DNA: TGTGCCAGCAGCCGAGGGGGGGAAAGGACTGAAGCTTTCTTT. This translates into CASSRGGERTEAFF. The whole variable domain, filled in from reference TRBV7-9 and TRBJ1-1, reads DTGVSQNPRHKITKRGQNVTFRCDPISEHNRLYWYRQTLGQGPEFLTYFQNEAQLEKSRLLSDRFSAERPKGSFSTLEIQRTEQGDSAMYLCASSRGGERTEAFFGQGTRLTVV.

The chain carries TRBV18 and TRBJ1-4; a weak D match, TRBD1 (6 bases). The CDR3 loop spans 15 amino acids. CDR1 is KGHSH, CDR2 LQKENI, per germline. Trimming shortened V by 1 base and J by 7 bases, and 13 bases separated the two germline ends. In nucleotides, the CDR3 is TGTGCCAGCTCACCACGCGGGGGCCAGAGTGAAAAACTGTTTTTT. Translating it yields CASSPRGGQSEKLFF.

In DNA form, the CDR3 reads TGTGCCAGCAGCTTAGAACACCTAGTTGGTGAGCAGTTCTTC. Translating gives CASSLEHLVGEQFF. V usage is TRBV7-2 and J usage is TRBJ2-1; D is unclear. Germline assignment: CDR1 SGHTA and CDR2 FQGNSA. The V gene lost 1 base and the J gene lost 9 bases, with 13 bases spanning the gap. The CDR3 length is 14 residues.

V usage is TRBV7-8 and J usage is TRBJ2-7, with D maybe TRBD2 (5 bases). The germline V gene has CDR1 SGHVS and CDR2 FQNEAQ. Between the trimmed V and J ends, which lost 1 base and 5 bases, there was a span of 12 bases. The CDR3 has 14 residues. CDR3 in DNA: TGTGCCAGCAGCTTAGTATTCGCACTAGACGAGCAGTACTTC. Encoded protein: CASSLVFALDEQYF.

J is TRBJ1-3 and V is TRBV6-5; D not certain. CDR3 length: 14 amino acids. V was cut by 0 bases and J by 4 bases, with 7 bases left in between. The germline V gene encodes CDR1 MNHEY and CDR2 SVGAGI. CDR3 residues: CASSYSGRGNTIYF. CDR3 bases: TGTGCCAGCAGTTACTCTGGGAGAGGAAACACCATATATTTT.

In this sample, this clone turned up once. J is TRBJ2-2 and V is TRBV2, with D perhaps TRBD2 (5 bases). Germline values: CDR1 SNHLY, CDR2 FYNNEI. Deletions cut 10 bases from V and 7 bases from J, with 16 bases between. The CDR3 runs 13 residues. The CDR3 nucleotides read TGTGCCATTTCGAGTAACCGGGACGGGGAGCTGTTTTTT. The encoded protein is CAISSNRDGELFF.

DNA of the CDR3: TGTGCCACCAGCAGAGAGGGGGACATATCCTACAATGAGCAGTTCTTC. Its protein is CATSREGDISYNEQFF. This chain uses TRBV15 with TRBJ2-1; tentative D call: TRBD1 (6 bases). CDR3 size: 16 residues. V lost 0 bases and J 1 base, leaving 10 bases between the germline ends. Germline CDR1 is LNHNV and CDR2 is YYDKDF (reference sequence).

In this sample, this clone turned up a few times. The rearrangement joins TRBV19 to TRBJ2-7, with D maybe TRBD2 (6 bases). Germline V CDR1 and CDR2: LNHDA, SQIVND (reference sequence). The V end lost 3 bases, the J end lost 6 bases, and 12 bases lay between the germline ends. The CDR3 runs 13 residues. The CDR3 is CASSMGGDLEQYF. In nucleotides, the CDR3 is TGTGCCAGTAGTATGGGCGGGGACCTCGAGCAGTACTTC.

This clone was recorded once. The genes are TRBV7-9 and TRBJ2-1, with D unclear. From germline, CDR1 is SEHNR and CDR2 FQNEAQ (reference sequence). V gave up 8 bases and J gave up 0 bases, with 8 bases separating them. CDR3 size: 13 residues. The CDR3 coding sequence is TGTGCCAGCGGATTGAACTCCTACAATGAGCAGTTCTTC. Translated, it gives CASGLNSYNEQFF.